Sequencing of this T cell receptor (beta chain) was carried out in a study of T cell changes during pregnancy in multiple sclerosis. The method was immunoSEQ multiplex PCR; TCRdb's version includes in-frame clones alone and lacks a portion of them. The table shows about 52,000 clones, with 80% to 95% occurring only once. The CDR3 covers 16 residues. Between the trimmed V and J ends, which lost 1 base and 0 bases, there was a span of 12 bases. Germline CDR1 SEHNR, CDR2 FQNEAQ (reference sequence). V and J are TRBV7-9 and TRBJ1-1; D may be TRBD1 (6 bases). The TCR sequence derives from a female donor with multiple sclerosis, enrolled in a pregnancy study. The sample here was CD4+ T cells from peripheral blood mononuclear cells, taken in the third trimester of pregnancy. CDR3 coding DNA: TGTGCCAGCAGCTTAGGGGCAGGGGTCTTGAACACTGAAGCTTTCTTT. Translation gives CASSLGAGVLNTEAFF.